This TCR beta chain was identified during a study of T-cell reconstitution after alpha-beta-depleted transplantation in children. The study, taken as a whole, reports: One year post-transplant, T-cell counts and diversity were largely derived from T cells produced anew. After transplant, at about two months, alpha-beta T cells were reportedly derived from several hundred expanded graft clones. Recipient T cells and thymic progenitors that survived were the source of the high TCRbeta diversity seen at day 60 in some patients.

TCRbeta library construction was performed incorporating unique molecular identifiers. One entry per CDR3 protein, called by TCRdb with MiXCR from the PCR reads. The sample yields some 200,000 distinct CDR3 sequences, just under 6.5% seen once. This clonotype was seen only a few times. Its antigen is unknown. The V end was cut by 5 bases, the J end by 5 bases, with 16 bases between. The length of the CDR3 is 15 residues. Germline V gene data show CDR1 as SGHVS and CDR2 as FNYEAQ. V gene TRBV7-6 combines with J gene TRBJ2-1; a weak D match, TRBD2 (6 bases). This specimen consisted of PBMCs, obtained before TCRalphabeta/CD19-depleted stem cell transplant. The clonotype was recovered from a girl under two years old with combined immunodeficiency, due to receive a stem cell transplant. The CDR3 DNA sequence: TGTGCCAGCAGCGGGAGACTAGAAGGGCACAATGAGCAGTTCTTC. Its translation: CASSGRLEGHNEQFF.